The clone carrying this T cell receptor (delta chain) was recorded a few times. The antigen is undetermined. With a far larger clone one base away, a read error is the likely cause. The sample holds other DNA sequences that translate to the same CDR3. Germline loops: CDR1 GEAIGNYY, CDR2 EKD. The CDR3 consists of 14 residues. These data come from a study of gamma delta lymphoproliferative disorders and STAT genes. Study-wide background: Some sequenced Tgammadelta LGLL patients were symptomatic; others had indolent disease. Study findings and constraints: Gamma repertoires grouped patients separately from controls; delta repertoires showed no separation.

Genomic DNA from isolated PBMCs served as the sequencing template. TCRdb redid the clone calls on the multiplex PCR reads with CATT. The sample has over 650 delta-chain clones, approximately 5.1% seen once. Sequenced input: blood. This sequence originates from a human donor with gamma-delta T-cell large granular lymphocyte leukemia. The rearrangement uses TRDV2 and TRDJ1; TRDD3 agrees at 10 bases. The CDR3 loop is CACDLLGDGDKLIF. In DNA form, the CDR3 reads TGTGCCTGTGACCTACTGGGGGATGGCGATAAACTCATTTTT.